The rows below give T cell receptor beta chains drawn from one sample of a study of memory CD4+ T cells and cytomegalovirus serostatus. Data came from immunoSEQ multiplex PCR; TCRdb stores just in-frame clones and leaves some out. The table has some 26,000 clones, more than 75% seen once; the top ten hold around 1%. Sequenced input: memory CD4+ T cells from blood. These receptors originate from an adult in good health and CMV-seronegative. The CDR3 runs from the conserved cysteine through the conserved F or W. The D gene is left open where the match is weak. For some rows the clone size is stated as once, few or many, or as a class when expanded; others skip it.

>NA|13|TRBV6-1|few|TRBJ2-3
CASTWGGTDTQYF
TGTGCCAGTACTTGGGGCGGCACAGATACGCAGTATTTT
>NA|14|TRBV28|NA|TRBJ1-5
CASSLSKGHQPQHF
TGTGCCAGCAGTTTATCCAAGGGCCATCAGCCCCAGCATTTT
>NA|15|TRBV4-1|NA|TRBJ1-5
CASSVPGAVNQPQHF
TGCGCCAGCAGCGTACCAGGGGCCGTAAATCAGCCCCAGCATTTT
>NA|12|TRBV25-1|NA|TRBJ2-7
CASRGPNYEQYF
TGTGCCAGCAGGGGACCGAACTACGAGCAGTACTTC
>TRBD1|16|TRBV4-3|once|TRBJ1-1
CASSRTGGVGGTEAFF
TGCGCCAGCAGCCGGACAGGGGGCGTCGGGGGTACTGAAGCTTTCTTT
>NA|15|TRBV28|NA|TRBJ1-3
CASTLGGASGNTIYF
TGTGCCAGCACCCTGGGGGGGGCGTCTGGAAACACCATATATTTT
>TRBD1|12|TRBV6-5|NA|TRBJ1-2
CASSEGAGGYTF
TGTGCCAGCAGCGAGGGGGCCGGGGGCTACACCTTC
>NA|14|TRBV30|NA|TRBJ2-1
CAYPRGGSYNEQFF
TGTGCCTACCCGCGGGGCGGTTCTTACAATGAGCAGTTCTTC
>NA|13|TRBV6-5|NA|TRBJ1-5
CASSYSRDQPQHF
TGTGCCAGCAGTTACTCCAGGGATCAGCCCCAGCATTTT
>NA|11|TRBV7-2|NA|TRBJ2-3
CASSYTDTQYF
TGTGCCAGCAGCTACACAGATACGCAGTATTTT
>TRBD1|13|TRBV6-5|NA|TRBJ2-3
CASADRRADTQYF
TGTGCCAGCGCGGACAGGCGGGCAGATACGCAGTATTTT
>NA|12|TRBV6-1|NA|TRBJ2-5
CASSWTEETQYF
TGTGCCAGCAGTTGGACAGAAGAGACCCAGTACTTC
>TRBD1|17|TRBV7-2|NA|TRBJ1-2
CASSLGVDRATNYGYTF
TGTGCCAGCAGCTTAGGGGTCGACAGGGCGACTAACTATGGCTACACCTTC
>NA|15|TRBV4-1|once|TRBJ1-4
CASSHPGTGNEKLFF
TGCGCCAGCAGCCACCCCGGGACGGGAAATGAAAAACTGTTTTTT
>NA|15|TRBV4-3|NA|TRBJ1-3
CASSQVQGIGNTIYF
TGCGCCAGCAGCCAGGTACAGGGAATCGGAAACACCATATATTTT
>NA|17|TRBV25-1|few|TRBJ2-6
CASSINVGGLGANVLTF
TGTGCCAGCAGTATTAACGTCGGTGGCTTGGGGGCCAACGTCCTGACTTTC
>NA|15|TRBV9|NA|TRBJ2-1
CASSVVGGSYNEQFF
TGTGCCAGCAGCGTAGTGGGAGGATCGTACAATGAGCAGTTCTTC
>TRBD2|15|TRBV10-2|NA|TRBJ2-1
CASSETSVGRHEQFF
TGCGCCAGCAGTGAGACTAGCGTTGGCAGGCATGAGCAGTTCTTC
>TRBD1|15|TRBV19|NA|TRBJ1-1
CASSATQGMNTEAFF
TGTGCCAGTAGTGCGACACAGGGGATGAACACTGAAGCTTTCTTT
>NA|12|TRBV5-1|few|TRBJ1-2
CASSWGTYGYTF
TGCGCCAGCAGCTGGGGGACCTATGGCTACACCTTC
>NA|14|TRBV11-2|NA|TRBJ1-1
CASSLNEARTEAFF
TGTGCCAGCAGCTTAAATGAGGCGCGCACTGAAGCTTTCTTT
>NA|16|TRBV4-2|medium-sized|TRBJ1-5
CASSQGGQVGNQPQHF
TGTGCCAGCAGCCAAGGCGGGCAGGTGGGGAATCAGCCCCAGCATTTT
>TRBD2|16|TRBV7-8|NA|TRBJ2-1
CASSESTSGKYNEQFF
TGTGCCAGCAGCGAAAGTACTAGCGGGAAATACAATGAGCAGTTCTTC
>NA|16|TRBV5-5|NA|TRBJ1-2
CASSLVSGTGNYGYTF
TGTGCCAGCAGCTTGGTATCTGGGACTGGCAACTATGGCTACACCTTC
>TRBD1|16|TRBV4-2|NA|TRBJ2-7
CASSQDRTGGAYEQYF
TGTGCCAGCAGCCAAGATAGAACAGGGGGAGCCTACGAGCAGTACTTC
>TRBD1|14|TRBV7-2|NA|TRBJ1-2
CASSFGTGPYGYTF
TGTGCCAGCAGCTTTGGGACAGGCCCCTATGGCTACACCTTC
>NA|15|TRBV11-1|NA|TRBJ2-5
CASSSGLIGAETQYF
TGTGCCAGCAGCTCCGGCCTAATAGGGGCAGAGACCCAGTACTTC
>NA|17|TRBV28|NA|TRBJ1-4
CASSPSPGKATNEKLFF
TGTGCCAGCAGTCCGAGTCCCGGCAAAGCAACTAATGAAAAACTGTTTTTT
>TRBD1|14|TRBV6-4|NA|TRBJ1-1
CASRGTDKNTEAFF
TGTGCCAGCAGGGGGACAGACAAAAACACTGAAGCTTTCTTT
>NA|11|TRBV6-5|NA|TRBJ2-1
CASRKYNEQFF
TGTGCCAGCAGGAAATACAATGAGCAGTTCTTC
>TRBD2|15|TRBV7-9|NA|TRBJ2-6
CASSFRGAGANVLTF
TGTGCCAGCAGCTTTCGGGGGGCTGGGGCCAACGTCCTGACTTTC
>NA|14|TRBV7-2|NA|TRBJ2-5
CASSLDRSKETQYF
TGTGCCAGCAGCTTAGATCGATCCAAAGAGACCCAGTACTTC
>TRBD1|15|TRBV19|NA|TRBJ2-2
CATSGTGVLAGELFF
TGTGCGACATCCGGGACAGGGGTCTTGGCCGGGGAGCTGTTTTTT
>NA|14|TRBV7-2|NA|TRBJ1-1
CASSSASFGTEAFF
TGTGCCAGCAGCTCCGCATCCTTTGGAACTGAAGCTTTCTTT
>TRBD2|15|TRBV19|NA|TRBJ2-3
CASTSGRAGTDTQYF
TGTGCCAGTACGAGCGGGAGGGCCGGCACAGATACGCAGTATTTT
>NA|13|TRBV5-8|NA|TRBJ2-2
CASSHRTAGELFF
TGTGCCAGCAGCCACCGGACAGCCGGGGAGCTGTTTTTT
>NA|14|TRBV19|NA|TRBJ2-5
CASSPWTEQETQYF
TGTGCCAGTAGTCCGTGGACAGAACAAGAGACCCAGTACTTC
>TRBD1|15|TRBV6-5|few|TRBJ1-1
CASSGTGGGRTEAFF
TGTGCCAGCAGTGGGACAGGGGGCGGAAGGACTGAAGCTTTCTTT
>NA|15|TRBV5-1|NA|TRBJ2-2
CASSLELMVGGELFF
TGCGCCAGCAGCTTGGAGCTGATGGTGGGCGGGGAGCTGTTTTTT
>NA|14|TRBV7-9|NA|TRBJ1-1
CASSLDMGNTEAFF
TGTGCCAGCAGCTTAGATATGGGGAACACTGAAGCTTTCTTT
>TRBD1|14|TRBV2|NA|TRBJ1-5
CASSNGQGHQPQHF
TGTGCCAGCAGCAACGGACAGGGACATCAGCCCCAGCATTTT
>TRBD1|13|TRBV7-9|NA|TRBJ1-2
CASSPDRLGGYTF
TGTGCCAGCAGCCCGGACAGGCTGGGAGGCTACACCTTC
>NA|14|TRBV2|once|TRBJ2-5
CASSGGSRGETQYF
TGTGCCAGCAGTGGGGGGTCGAGGGGAGAGACCCAGTACTTC
>NA|15|TRBV28|NA|TRBJ1-2
CASSSGAQGNYGYTF
TGTGCCAGCAGTTCTGGGGCACAGGGAAACTATGGCTACACCTTC
>NA|15|TRBV2|NA|TRBJ2-2
CASSEDPRNTGELFF
TGTGCCAGCAGTGAAGATCCTAGAAACACCGGGGAGCTGTTTTTT
>TRBD2|14|TRBV10-3|NA|TRBJ2-7
CAITPTSGSYEQYF
TGTGCCATCACCCCGACTAGCGGGAGCTACGAGCAGTACTTC
>NA|13|TRBV14|NA|TRBJ2-3
CASSPPATDTQYF
TGTGCCAGCAGCCCCCCCGCAACAGATACGCAGTATTTT
>NA|11|TRBV20-1|NA|TRBJ2-3
CSAPGADTQYF
TGCAGTGCTCCTGGGGCAGATACGCAGTATTTT
>TRBD1|14|TRBV9|NA|TRBJ2-2
CASTGTERIGELFF
TGTGCCAGCACTGGGACAGAAAGGATCGGGGAGCTGTTTTTT
>TRBD1|14|TRBV28|once|TRBJ2-5
CASRLDRGRETQYF
TGTGCCAGCAGACTCGACAGGGGGAGGGAGACCCAGTACTTC
>NA|15|TRBV7-2|once|TRBJ1-1
CASSWEQGRGTEAFF
TGTGCCAGCAGCTGGGAACAGGGTAGGGGGACTGAAGCTTTCTTT